Sequencing of this T cell receptor beta chain was carried out in a study of regulatory T cells in long-lasting Graves disease. Worth noting for this clonotype: A much larger clone lies a single base off, so this may be a read error.

The V gene's germline CDR1 is SGHNT and CDR2 YENEEA. The V and J ends lost 2 bases and 5 bases, in that order; junction bases with no gene match: 4. This CDR3 comprises 14 residues. Arm-PCR of CDR3 regions and iRepertoire HTBI primers were the basis on which TCR beta libraries were built. TCRdb analysed the multiplex PCR reads with MiXCR anew, one entry per CDR3 protein. The sample includes around 320,000 distinct CDR3 sequences, 16% of them seen just once. As for time point: newly diagnosed GD, antithyroid drugs for less than 3 months. The authors made the TCR library using RNA they extracted from PBMCs. Another study also made use of these data, one on T cells in Graves' hyperthyroidism and ophthalmopathy.

This TCR was recovered from a man aged 35 to 55 with Graves disease. Material: peripheral blood mononuclear cells (PBMCs), obtained at new diagnosis, from a patient treated with antithyroid drugs. The rearrangement links TRBV11-3 to TRBJ1-1, with 8 bases matching TRBD1. DNA of the CDR3: TGTGCCAGCAGCTTACCGACAGGGGCGACTGAAGCTTTCTTT. Protein: CASSLPTGATEAFF. Full variable domain (outside the CDR3, taken from reference TRBV11-3 and TRBJ1-1): EAGVVQSPRYKIIEKKQPVAFWCNPISGHNTLYWYLQNLGQGPELLIRYENEEAVDDSQLPKDRFSAERLKGVDSTLKIQPAELGDSAVYLCASSLPTGATEAFFGQGTRLTVV.